A single sample gave rise to the 4 T cell receptor beta chains below, sequenced in a study of OX40 agonist ivuxolimab in advanced cancers. TCRdb's table, derived via immunoSEQ multiplex PCR, lists solely in-frame clones and lacks some. The table shows roughly 71,000 clones, with around 80% occurring only once. Sequenced material: CD4+ or CD8+ T cells sorted from blood, taken in a trial of the OX40 agonist ivuxolimab. The receptors were sampled from an adult with an advanced solid tumor such as melanoma, head and neck, liver or kidney cancer.

This clone came up a few times. The chain links TRBV9 to TRBJ2-5; weak D call: TRBD2 (6 bases). The CDR3 contains 13 residues. Looked up from germline, CDR1 is SGDLS and CDR2 is YYNGEE. V shed 3 bases and J shed 8 bases, with 14 bases lying between them. CDR3 sequence: CASSALLGGTQYF. As DNA, the CDR3 is TGTGCCAGCAGCGCCCTTTTGGGGGGAACCCAGTACTTC.

The chain is built from TRBV11-2 and TRBJ2-3; 13 nucleotides align to TRBD2. V shed 6 bases and J 3 bases; nucleotides not matched to a gene: 6. Germline V gives CDR1 SGHAT, CDR2 FQNNGV. CDR3 length: 16 residues. CDR3 loop: CASSGLAGVGTDTQYF. CDR3 in DNA: TGTGCCAGCAGTGGACTAGCGGGAGTTGGAACAGATACGCAGTATTTT. Supplemented by reference TRBV11-2 and TRBJ2-3, the full variable domain reads EAGVAQSPRYKIIEKRQSVAFWCNPISGHATLYWYQQILGQGPKLLIQFQNNGVVDDSQLPKDRFSAERLKGVDSTLKIQPAKLEDSAVYLCASSGLAGVGTDTQYFGPGTRLTVL.

This rearrangement joins TRBV29-1 to TRBJ1-5; TRBD1 matches at 10 bases. The germline gives CDR1 SQVTM, CDR2 ANQGSEA. Trimming removed 4 bases from V and 6 bases from J; junction bases left unmatched: 6. CDR3 length: 14 residues. Written as DNA, the CDR3 is TGCAGCGTTGCTGACAGGGGGCGCGGTCAGCCCCAGCATTTT. The encoded protein is CSVADRGRGQPQHF.

The chain combines TRBV28 with TRBJ2-1; TRBD1 matches 10 bases. Germline lookup yields CDR1 MDHEN and CDR2 SYDVKM. V lost 6 bases and J lost 14; bases outside the gene matches: 22. The CDR3 has 17 residues. CDR3 sequence (DNA): TGTGCCAGCAGACCTACTCTGCGGGGGACAGGGGCCCGGGAGGAGTTCTTC. It encodes CASRPTLRGTGAREEFF.